The following is a TCR beta chain sequence with its context. Original methodology: By means of reference gene primer amplification, nucleated cell counts were estimated. Profiling relied on immunoSEQ multiplex PCR, and the TCRdb table lists in-frame clones only, not all of them. The V and J calls and clone size are taken from that table; D and trimming were inferred from the DNA. The data contain around 130,000 clones, around 76% of them singletons. The data originate from a study of blood T cell repertoires in COVID-19. The wider study: Sample material is recorded as cDNA or gDNA derived from T cells, B-cell-depleted T cells, or PBMCs.

From germline, CDR1 is LGHNA and CDR2 YNFKEQ. The CDR3 has 17 residues. Losses at the gene ends were 0 bases for V and 4 bases for J; bases not matched to a gene: 4. This receptor was taken from a human donor in a cohort sampled during active COVID-19. Source material: peripheral blood. The chain carries TRBV4-2 and TRBJ2-4, with 12 nucleotides matching TRBD2. The CDR3 sequence is CASSQDPTSGGKNIQYF. DNA for the CDR3: TGTGCCAGCAGCCAAGATCCCACTAGCGGGGGGAAAAACATTCAGTACTTC.